Below are 5 T cell receptor beta chains sequenced from a single sample in a study of response to subunit inactivated influenza vaccine. TCRdb redid the calling of the RT-PCR reads with MiXCR, one entry per CDR3 protein. The sample has hundreds of thousands of distinct CDR3 sequences, roughly 14% seen once. The source was PBMCs from blood, collected 12 days after vaccination. These receptors were collected from a man aged 45 to 65 who received an inactivated influenza vaccine.

This clonotype came up many times. Here the CDR3 reads CASSTGGIQETQYF. CDR3 sequence (DNA): TGTGCCAGCAGTACCGGAGGGATTCAAGAGACCCAGTACTTC. The chain joins TRBV12-3 or TRBV12-4 to TRBJ2-5; tentative D call: TRBD2 (6 bases). The CDR3 is 14 residues long. Trimming took 5 bases from V and 2 from J, leaving 12 bases between them.

This clonotype was found a few times. This rearrangement joins TRBV12-3 or TRBV12-4 to TRBJ2-5; D perhaps matches TRBD1 (6 bases). The CDR3 contains 17 residues. V dropped 7 bases and J dropped 4 bases, with 25 bases sitting between them. The CDR3 reads CASTETRGPAGGETQYF. CDR3 DNA sequence: TGTGCCAGCACGGAAACCAGGGGCCCCGCAGGTGGAGAGACCCAGTACTTC.

This clonotype was seen a few times. V usage is TRBV18 and J usage is TRBJ2-5; TRBD1 matches at 8 bases. CDR1 is KGHSH and CDR2 is LQKENI in the germline V gene. Germline trimming cut 5 bases from V and 0 bases from J; bases unmatched to any gene: 5. The CDR3 spans 15 residues. The CDR3 is CASSSRDRYQETQYF. CDR3 sequence (DNA): TGTGCCAGCTCATCCCGGGACAGGTACCAAGAGACCCAGTACTTC.

V and J are TRBV7-2 and TRBJ1-6; D remains ambiguous. Germline CDR1 SGHTA, CDR2 FQGNSA. Trimming pared 1 base from V and 6 bases from J, leaving 7 bases between. This CDR3 is built from 14 residues. The CDR3 nucleotides read TGTGCCAGCAGCTTAGGGGTTGGTAATTCACCCCTCCACTTT. It encodes CASSLGVGNSPLHF.

The CDR3 DNA sequence: TGCAGCGAACGACCAGGATGGGACACCCAAGAGACCCAGTACTTC. Translated, it gives CSERPGWDTQETQYF. V usage is TRBV29-1 and J usage is TRBJ2-5, with D possibly TRBD1 on 6 matching bases. V dropped 7 bases and J dropped 1 base, with 19 bases sitting between them. This CDR3 spans 15 amino acids. Per the germline V gene, CDR1 is SQVTM and CDR2 is ANQGSEA.